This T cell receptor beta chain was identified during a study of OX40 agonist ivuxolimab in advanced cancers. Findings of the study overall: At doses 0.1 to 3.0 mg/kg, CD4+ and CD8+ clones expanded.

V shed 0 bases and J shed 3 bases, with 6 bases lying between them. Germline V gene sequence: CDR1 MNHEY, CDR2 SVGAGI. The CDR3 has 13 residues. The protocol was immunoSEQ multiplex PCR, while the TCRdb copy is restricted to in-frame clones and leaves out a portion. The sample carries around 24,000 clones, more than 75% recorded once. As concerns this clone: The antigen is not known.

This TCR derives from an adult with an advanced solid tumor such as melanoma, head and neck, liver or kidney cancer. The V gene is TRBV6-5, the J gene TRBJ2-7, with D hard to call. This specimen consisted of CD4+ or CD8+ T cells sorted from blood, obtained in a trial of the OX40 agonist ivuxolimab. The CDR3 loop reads CASSYSGFYEQYF. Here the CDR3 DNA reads TGTGCCAGCAGTTACTCGGGTTTCTACGAGCAGTACTTC.